The next 24 T cell receptor beta chains were all read from a single sample in a study of regulatory T cells in long-lasting Graves disease. Time point given: newly diagnosed GD, antithyroid drugs for less than 3 months. PBMC RNA was the source of the TCR library. Construction of the TCR beta libraries employed iRepertoire HTBI primers in conjunction with Arm-PCR of CDR3 regions. TCRdb reprocessed the multiplex PCR reads with MiXCR, giving one entry per CDR3 protein. The sample has roughly 560,000 distinct CDR3 sequences, approximately 16% seen once; the top ten hold just under 25%. The sample was also linked to a second study, of T cells in Graves' hyperthyroidism and ophthalmopathy.

This material consisted of peripheral blood mononuclear cells (PBMCs), taken at new diagnosis, from a patient treated with antithyroid drugs. The receptors come from a woman in her forties or fifties with Graves disease.

This clonotype has more than one count but fewer than ten. This chain links TRBV7-9 with TRBJ1-4; weak D call: TRBD1 (6 bases). CDR1 and CDR2 (germline): SEHNR, FQNEAQ (reference sequence). The V end lost 5 bases, the J end lost 4 bases, and 14 bases lay between the germline ends. This CDR3 contains 15 residues. The CDR3 here is CASSLSGGRNEKLFF. CDR3 bases: TGTGCCAGCAGCCTCAGTGGGGGCCGTAATGAAAAACTGTTTTTT.

In this sample, this clonotype turned up many times. The CDR3 DNA reads TGTGCCACCAGCAGTCCCTCGTCCGGGACGGGCAGGGCAGATACGCAGTATTTT. This gives the protein CATSSPSSGTGRADTQYF. V and J are TRBV15 and TRBJ2-3; D tentatively reads TRBD1 or TRBD2 (5 bases each). The ends were cut back, 3 bases at V and 4 bases at J, with 23 bases in the middle. The germline V gene encodes CDR1 LNHNV and CDR2 YYDKDF (reference sequence). The CDR3 consists of 18 residues.

A few counts support this clonotype. The rearrangement links TRBV2 to TRBJ2-1, with 9 bases matching TRBD1. The ends lost 6 bases at V and 6 bases at J; junction bases unmatched: 9. Looked up from germline, CDR1 is SNHLY and CDR2 is FYNNEI. This CDR3 contains 15 residues. CDR3 in amino acids: CASSRTGVVFNEQFF. The DNA for the CDR3 is TGTGCCAGCAGCAGGACAGGGGTGGTTTTCAATGAGCAGTTCTTC.

This clonotype was observed many times. This sequence joins TRBV6-2 or TRBV6-3 and TRBJ2-5; D gene uncertain. The CDR3 totals 11 residues. Per the germline V gene, CDR1 is MNHEY and CDR2 is SVGEGT. Trimming removed 4 bases at V and 4 bases at J, with 4 bases between. The CDR3 coding sequence is TGTGCCAGCAGTTGGGGAGAGACCCAGTACTTC. This sequence encodes CASSWGETQYF.

The rearrangement links TRBV4-1 to TRBJ1-4; no definite D call. V lost 0 bases and J lost 5, with 13 bases in between. The CDR3 consists of 16 residues. Germline V gene sequence: CDR1 MGHRA, CDR2 YSYEKL. In DNA form, the CDR3 reads TGCGCCAGCAGCCAAGAGGGCAGGCCTTCGAATGAAAAACTGTTTTTT. Its translation: CASSQEGRPSNEKLFF.

A few counts support this clonotype. V is TRBV5-1 and J is TRBJ1-6; D may be TRBD1 (5 bases). V shed 4 bases and J shed 7 bases, with 15 bases lying between them. The CDR3 sequence is 15 residues long. Germline assignment: CDR1 SGHRS and CDR2 YFSETQ. The CDR3 coding sequence is TGCGCCAGCAGCCCGGAGGGACTGGGAAATTCACCCCTCCACTTT. This sequence encodes CASSPEGLGNSPLHF.

CDR3 loop: CASSLARTGLGEKLFF. The CDR3 DNA reads as TGTGCCAGCAGCTTAGCCAGGACAGGGCTGGGCGAAAAACTGTTTTTT. This chain uses TRBV7-9 with TRBJ1-4, with TRBD1 matching over 8 bases. V gave up 0 bases and J gave up 8 bases; unmatched junction bases: 8. The CDR3 is made up of 16 amino acids. Per the germline V gene, CDR1 is SEHNR and CDR2 is FQNEAQ (reference sequence).

This clonotype occurred a few times. This sequence joins TRBV30 and TRBJ2-7, with D possibly matching TRBD1 (6 bases). Deletions cut 3 bases from V and 3 bases from J, with 18 bases between. The CDR3 is 15 residues long. Germline values: CDR1 GTSNPN, CDR2 SVGIG (reference sequence). CDR3 sequence (DNA): TGTGCCTGGAGGTCAGTAAGAATCAGGGGCTACGAGCAGTACTTC. As protein: CAWRSVRIRGYEQYF.

This clonotype has at least ten counts. The rearrangement joins TRBV10-3 to TRBJ2-5; 7 bases agree with TRBD1. There are 14 residues in the CDR3. Trimming cost V 4 bases and J 3 bases; bases outside gene matches: 5. The germline gives CDR1 ENHRY, CDR2 SYGVKD. The DNA of the CDR3 is TGTGCCATCAGTGGGTGGCAGGGGGAAGAGACCCAGTACTTC. Amino acids: CAISGWQGEETQYF.

V usage is TRBV6-2 or TRBV6-3 and J usage is TRBJ2-7, with no clear D. The CDR3 is made up of 13 amino acids. The germline V gene encodes CDR1 MNHEY and CDR2 SVGEGT. V lost 2 bases and J lost 6, with 11 bases in between. The CDR3 sequence: CASSYTALGEQYF. CDR3 bases: TGTGCCAGCAGTTACACAGCGTTGGGCGAGCAGTACTTC.

This clonotype was recorded at least ten times. The chain couples TRBV7-9 to TRBJ1-3; possibly TRBD1 for D (6 bases). V lost 4 bases and J 1 base, leaving 14 bases between the germline ends. Germline CDR1 SEHNR, CDR2 FQNEAQ (reference sequence). The CDR3 runs to 16 residues. CDR3 coding DNA: TGTGCCAGCAGCTCTCGTACAGGGTCTTCTGGAAACACCATATATTTT. Translating it yields CASSSRTGSSGNTIYF. The variable domain in full, with the rest retrieved from reference TRBV7-9 and TRBJ1-3, is DTGVSQNPRHKITKRGQNVTFRCDPISEHNRLYWYRQTLGQGPEFLTYFQNEAQLEKSRLLSDRFSAERPKGSFSTLEIQRTEQGDSAMYLCASSSRTGSSGNTIYFGEGSWLTVV.

Of note for this clonotype: One base away lies a much larger clone, so this may be a sequencing read error. V usage is TRBV6-1 and J usage is TRBJ2-7, with 7 bases fitting TRBD2. The CDR3 has 16 amino acids. Germline V lookup: CDR1 MNHNS, CDR2 SASEGT. Trimming took 6 bases from V and 7 from J; bases not matched to a gene: 18. The CDR3 here is CASRDSGARSYNEQYF. The CDR3 DNA is TGTGCCAGCAGAGACAGCGGGGCGCGCTCCTACAATGAGCAGTACTTC.

This clonotype was found many times. The V call is TRBV2, the J call TRBJ2-2; 7 bases align to TRBD1. Germline trimming cut 7 bases from V and 0 bases from J; bases unmatched to any gene: 5. The germline gives CDR1 SNHLY, CDR2 FYNNEI. This CDR3 has 15 residues. The CDR3 sequence: CASTGTVTNTGELFF. DNA of the CDR3: TGTGCCAGCACCGGGACAGTTACGAACACCGGGGAGCTGTTTTTT.

As concerns this clonotype: It may be a read error: a sequence one base away is much more abundant. The V gene is TRBV3-1, the J gene TRBJ2-5; perhaps TRBD2 as D (5 bases). This CDR3 spans 11 amino acids. Germline CDR1 and CDR2: LGHDT and YNNKEL (reference sequence). Trimming left V 3 bases short and J 7 bases short, with 6 bases between. CDR3 nucleotide sequence: TGTGCCAGCAGCCATCGGGGGACCCAGTACTTC. Its translation is CASSHRGTQYF.

This clonotype was seen many times. This chain connects TRBV5-6 to TRBJ2-7, with a weak D call TRBD2 (5 bases). Trimming shortened V by 0 bases and J by 1 base, and 11 bases separated the two germline ends. CDR3 size: 15 residues. CDR1 SGHDT and CDR2 YYEEEE come from the germline V gene. The CDR3 here is CASSLVGVGSYEQYF. CDR3 bases: TGTGCCAGCAGCTTGGTCGGGGTAGGGTCCTACGAGCAGTACTTC.

For this clonotype: A much larger clone sits a single nucleotide away, making a read error possible. This CDR3 is missing its conserved last phenylalanine or tryptophan, likely due to a read error. The J gene is TRBJ1-1, the V gene TRBV3-1, with D perhaps TRBD1 (6 bases). Germline V gives CDR1 LGHDT, CDR2 YNNKEL (reference sequence). Trimming stripped 4 bases from V and 5 bases from J, with 11 bases between. This CDR3 region has 13 residues. This chain's CDR3 is CASSPYRATEAFS. CDR3 coding DNA: TGTGCCAGCAGCCCCTACAGGGCTACTGAAGCTTTCTCT.

This chain joins TRBV6-1 and TRBJ2-7, with D possibly being TRBD2 (6 bases). The CDR3 is 16 amino acids. Trimming left V 5 bases short and J 2 bases short, with 19 bases between. Germline lookup yields CDR1 MNHNS and CDR2 SASEGT. Here the CDR3 DNA reads TGTGCCAGCAGTCCCCTTGCGGGAAGAGACACCTACGAGCAGTACTTC. Protein product: CASSPLAGRDTYEQYF.

The genes are TRBV7-9 and TRBJ2-1, with D tentatively TRBD1 (5 bases). Germline V gene lookup returns CDR1 SEHNR and CDR2 FQNEAQ (reference sequence). V gave up 5 bases and J gave up 6 bases, with 17 bases separating them. The CDR3 has 15 amino acids. The CDR3, as DNA: TGTGCCAGCAGCAGTCAGGGAAGCCTCGGCAATGAGCAGTTCTTC. This translates into CASSSQGSLGNEQFF. Drawing the rest from reference TRBV7-9 and TRBJ2-1, the complete variable domain is DTGVSQNPRHKITKRGQNVTFRCDPISEHNRLYWYRQTLGQGPEFLTYFQNEAQLEKSRLLSDRFSAERPKGSFSTLEIQRTEQGDSAMYLCASSSQGSLGNEQFFGPGTRLTVL.

This chain connects TRBV20-1 to TRBJ2-2; D unclear. Trimming stripped 4 bases from V and 6 bases from J, with 6 bases between. CDR3 length: 11 residues. The germline V gene encodes CDR1 DFQATT and CDR2 SNEGSKA (reference sequence). Written as DNA, the CDR3 is TGCAGTGCTACTGGTTCCGGGGAGCTGTTTTTT. It is translated as CSATGSGELFF.

The table lists this clonotype with many counts. The genes are TRBV7-9 and TRBJ1-1; D is unclear. Germline V CDR1 and CDR2: SEHNR, FQNEAQ (reference sequence). Between the trimmed V and J ends, which lost 1 base and 5 bases, there was a span of 8 bases. The CDR3 spans 13 residues. The CDR3 spells CASSLGPATEAFF. The CDR3 region has the DNA TGTGCCAGCAGCTTAGGACCAGCTACTGAAGCTTTCTTT.

Turning to this clonotype: One end of the junction varies from germline; a read error may be responsible. The chain links TRBV20-1 to TRBJ1-1; 10 nucleotides agree with TRBD1. CDR1 is DFQATT and CDR2 is SNEGSKA in the germline V gene (reference sequence). The CDR3 runs to 15 residues. CDR3 loop: CSARETGGKNTEALF. The CDR3 bases are TGCAGTGCTAGAGAGACAGGGGGCAAGAACACTGAAGCTCTCTTT.

This clonotype was seen repeatedly, ten times or more. This chain connects TRBV12-3 or TRBV12-4 to TRBJ1-5; TRBD1 is a possible D gene (5 bases). Between the trimmed V and J ends, which lost 3 bases and 7 bases, there was a span of 7 bases. The CDR3 spans 12 residues. For the CDR3, the DNA is TGTGCCAGCAGTTTGGGGGAGCAGCCCCAGCATTTT. Translation gives CASSLGEQPQHF.

About this clonotype itself: One end of the junction is discordant with germline, which a read error may explain. The chain is built from TRBV6-1 and TRBJ1-2; a possible D gene is TRBD1 (6 bases). The CDR3 runs 14 residues. CDR1 is MNHNS, CDR2 SASEGT, per germline. The CDR3 spells CTGENREANYGYTF. CDR3 nucleotides: TGCACCGGGGAAAACAGGGAAGCTAACTATGGCTACACCTTC.

This clonotype was counted a few times. A much more abundant neighbour one base away suggests this may be a read error. J is TRBJ1-1 and V is TRBV28; D is perhaps TRBD1 (5 bases). This CDR3 has 18 residues. The germline V and J ends were trimmed by 5 bases and 4 bases, with 26 bases remaining between them. Germline lookup yields CDR1 MDHEN and CDR2 SYDVKM. Written as DNA, the CDR3 is TGTGCCAGCAGTCGAGGCCGGGACTCCACCTGGAGGGCCACTGAAGCTTTCTTT. Translating it yields CASSRGRDSTWRATEAFF.